The clone carrying this T cell receptor beta chain occurred a few times. The data belong to a study of T cells in Graves' hyperthyroidism and ophthalmopathy. Authors of the study amplified TCR beta CDR3 regions from RNA transcripts. During a first-round RT-PCR of the TCR CDR3, the HTBI primer set was used. Using its own MiXCR run on the multiplex PCR reads, TCRdb lists one record per CDR3 protein. The sample shows hundreds of thousands of distinct CDR3 sequences, more than 12% of them seen only once. Uncontrolled infection, other autoimmune disease, pregnancy or lactation barred patients from enrollment. Together with thyroid ultrasound, orbital computed tomography, serum thyroxine and TRAb, clinical symptoms were used for diagnoses. The germline CDR1 and CDR2 sequences are SGDLS and YYNGEE. This CDR3 has 14 amino acids. With 1 base clipped from V and 7 bases from J, the junction kept 5 bases outside the gene matches.

The genes are TRBV9 and TRBJ2-7; TRBD1 agrees at 10 bases. Sequencing was carried out using blood. This receptor was identified in a woman aged 45-60 years with Graves' ophthalmopathy. CDR3 coding DNA: TGTGCCAGCAGCGTAATAGGACAGGGGGTTGAGCAGTACTTC. Encoded protein: CASSVIGQGVEQYF.